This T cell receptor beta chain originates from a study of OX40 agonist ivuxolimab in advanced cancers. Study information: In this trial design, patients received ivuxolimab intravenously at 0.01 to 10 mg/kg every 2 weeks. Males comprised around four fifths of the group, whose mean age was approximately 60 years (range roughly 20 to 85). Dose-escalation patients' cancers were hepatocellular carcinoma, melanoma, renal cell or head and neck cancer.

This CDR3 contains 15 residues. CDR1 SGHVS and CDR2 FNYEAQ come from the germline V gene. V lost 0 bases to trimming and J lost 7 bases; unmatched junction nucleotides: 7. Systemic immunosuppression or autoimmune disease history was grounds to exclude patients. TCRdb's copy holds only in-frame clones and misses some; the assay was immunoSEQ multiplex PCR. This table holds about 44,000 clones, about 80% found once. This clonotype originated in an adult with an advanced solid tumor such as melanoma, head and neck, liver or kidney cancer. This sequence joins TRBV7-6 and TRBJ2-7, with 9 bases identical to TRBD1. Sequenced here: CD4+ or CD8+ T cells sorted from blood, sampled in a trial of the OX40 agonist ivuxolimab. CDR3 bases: TGTGCCAGCAGCTTAGCGGGGACAGGGTTGGGGGAGCAGTACTTC. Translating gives CASSLAGTGLGEQYF.